Following are 22 T cell receptor beta chains from one sample sequenced in a study of T cell responses to AZD1222 COVID-19 vaccine. Measured with immunoSEQ multiplex PCR; TCRdb has only the in-frame clones, and not every one. The sample has over 100,000 clones, less than 90% seen once. Sequenced material: peripheral blood, taken on day 0 of AZD1222 vaccination. These receptors were collected from an adult in good health.

The genes are TRBV6-5 and TRBJ1-1; perhaps TRBD1 as D (5 bases). V shed 2 bases and J shed 1 base, with 8 bases lying between them. Germline V CDR1 and CDR2: MNHEY, SVGAGI. The length of the CDR3 is 14 residues. The CDR3 here is CASSYGDRNTEAFF. The CDR3 DNA is TGTGCCAGCAGTTACGGTGACAGGAACACTGAAGCTTTCTTT.

This clone was detected once. J is TRBJ2-4 and V is TRBV11-3, with D possibly TRBD2 on 6 matching bases. In germline, CDR1 is SGHNT, CDR2 YENEEA. This CDR3 has 15 amino acids. V was trimmed by 6 bases and J by 0 bases, leaving 12 bases between them. CDR3 protein: CASREGNTAKNIQYF. In nucleotides, the CDR3 is TGTGCCAGCAGGGAGGGTAACACAGCCAAAAACATTCAGTACTTC.

The chain joins TRBV28 to TRBJ1-6; D is ambiguous. This CDR3 region has 14 residues. The V gene lost 7 bases and the J gene lost 0 bases, with 7 bases spanning the gap. Germline V lookup: CDR1 MDHEN, CDR2 SYDVKM. Here the CDR3 DNA reads TGTGCCAGCATCGAGAGCTCCTATAATTCACCCCTCCACTTT. It encodes CASIESSYNSPLHF.

The chain carries TRBV9 and TRBJ1-6; D is unclear. The V gene's germline CDR1 is SGDLS and CDR2 YYNGEE. There are 13 residues in the CDR3. V lost 0 bases to trimming and J lost 6 bases, with 4 bases between them. The CDR3 DNA reads TGTGCCAGCAGCGTAGCTTTTAATTCACCCCTCCACTTT. Its translation is CASSVAFNSPLHF. Full variable domain (rest looked up from reference TRBV9 and TRBJ1-6): DSGVTQTPKHLITATGQRVTLRCSPRSGDLSVYWYQQSLDQGLQFLIQYYNGEERAKGNILERFSAQQFPDLHSELNLSSLELGDSALYFCASSVAFNSPLHFGNGTRLTVT.

V gene TRBV3-1 (or the pseudogene TRBV3-2) combines with J gene TRBJ1-2; the D gene is possibly TRBD1 (6 bases). Germline V CDR1 and CDR2: LGHDT, YNNKEL (reference sequence). The CDR3 has 12 residues. Trimming left V 1 base short and J 8 bases short, with 8 bases between. DNA of the CDR3: TGTGCCAGCAGCCAAGCCACAGGGGGCTACACCTTC. Translation gives CASSQATGGYTF.

This clone has only one observation. The V gene is TRBV9, the J gene TRBJ2-7, with D maybe TRBD1 (6 bases). Germline assignment: CDR1 SGDLS and CDR2 YYNGEE. This CDR3 region has 13 residues. Trimming removed 2 bases from V and 7 bases from J, with 13 bases in between. In nucleotides, the CDR3 is TGTGCCAGCAGCGTCGCCAGGGGAACTGAGCAGTACTTC. Protein: CASSVARGTEQYF. The full variable domain, rest sourced from reference TRBV9 and TRBJ2-7, is DSGVTQTPKHLITATGQRVTLRCSPRSGDLSVYWYQQSLDQGLQFLIQYYNGEERAKGNILERFSAQQFPDLHSELNLSSLELGDSALYFCASSVARGTEQYFGPGTRLTVT.

The genes are TRBV7-9 and TRBJ1-4; maybe TRBD1 (6 bases). Looked up from germline, CDR1 is SEHNR and CDR2 is FQNEAQ (reference sequence). Trimming took off 1 base at V and 0 bases at J, with 9 bases between the two ends. CDR3 length: 16 amino acids. CDR3 DNA: TGTGCCAGCAGCTTAGAGGGACAAGCAACTAATGAAAAACTGTTTTTT. Encoded protein: CASSLEGQATNEKLFF.

The chain has TRBV10-1 and TRBJ2-3, with unresolved D. Germline assignment: CDR1 WNHNN and CDR2 SYGVQD (reference sequence). V lost 5 bases and J 6 bases, leaving 9 bases between the germline ends. This CDR3 contains 12 residues. CDR3 coding DNA: TGCGCCAGCAGTATGTCCACCGATACGCAGTATTTT. Translating gives CASSMSTDTQYF.

The CDR3: CASSVVVTGGTGELFF. CDR3 nucleotide sequence: TGTGCCAGCAGCGTAGTGGTGACAGGGGGGACCGGGGAGCTGTTTTTT. The chain recombines TRBV9 with TRBJ2-2; TRBD1 aligns across 9 bases. The CDR3 runs 16 residues. CDR1 and CDR2 from the germline V gene are SGDLS and YYNGEE. Trimming cost V 0 bases and J 5 bases; bases outside gene matches: 5.

The chain carries TRBV19 and TRBJ1-5, with a weak D call TRBD1 (6 bases). The CDR3 loop spans 14 amino acids. Germline V gene lookup returns CDR1 LNHDA and CDR2 SQIVND (reference sequence). Trimming took 7 bases from V and 0 from J, leaving 10 bases between them. CDR3 in amino acids: CASTKGGSNQPQHF. In DNA form, the CDR3 reads TGTGCCAGTACCAAAGGGGGTAGCAATCAGCCCCAGCATTTT.

The chain combines TRBV2 with TRBJ1-2; the match to TRBD1 covers 9 bases. Trimming took 3 bases from V and 4 from J; bases not matched to a gene: 6. Per the germline V gene, CDR1 is SNHLY and CDR2 is FYNNEI. The CDR3 sequence is 15 residues long. CDR3 nucleotide sequence: TGTGCCAGCAGTGACTTCACAGGGGGCATCTATGGCTACACCTTC. Protein sequence: CASSDFTGGIYGYTF.

The chain has TRBV19 and TRBJ2-7; 9 nucleotides align to TRBD1. The CDR3 spans 15 residues. Trimming took 4 bases from V and 4 from J; bases not matched to a gene: 8. CDR1 is LNHDA and CDR2 is SQIVND in the germline V gene (reference sequence). CDR3 nucleotide sequence: TGTGCCAGTAGTAGATCCGGGACAGGGTTATACGAGCAGTACTTC. Its translation is CASSRSGTGLYEQYF. Complete variable domain (other parts from reference TRBV19 and TRBJ2-7): DGGITQSPKYLFRKEGQNVTLSCEQNLNHDAMYWYRQDPGQGLRLIYYSQIVNDFQKGDIAEGYSVSREKKESFPLTVTSAQKNPTAFYLCASSRSGTGLYEQYFGPGTRLTVT.

The rearrangement joins TRBV30 to TRBJ2-2, with D perhaps matching TRBD2 (6 bases). V gave up 0 bases and J gave up 2 bases, with 13 bases separating them. CDR1 is GTSNPN and CDR2 is SVGIG in the germline V gene (reference sequence). The CDR3 is 16 amino acids. The CDR3 region is CAWSVTGGTNTGELFF. The CDR3 nucleotides are TGTGCCTGGAGTGTAACCGGCGGGACCAACACCGGGGAGCTGTTTTTT.

The genes are TRBV28 and TRBJ2-5; D possibly corresponds to TRBD1 (5 bases). V was trimmed by 4 bases and J by 1 base, leaving 16 bases between them. There are 16 residues in the CDR3. Germline assignment: CDR1 MDHEN and CDR2 SYDVKM. CDR3 region: CASSWTRAGIQETQYF. The CDR3 DNA reads as TGTGCCAGCAGTTGGACACGGGCAGGGATCCAAGAGACCCAGTACTTC.

This chain links TRBV27 with TRBJ2-1, with TRBD2 matching over 7 bases. Germline-derived CDR1 and CDR2 are MNHEY and SMNVEV (reference sequence). The CDR3 length is 13 residues. Unmatched junction bases numbered 12, after V lost 7 bases and J lost 12 bases. CDR3 loop: CASTLGGGGPQFF. The CDR3 region has the DNA TGTGCCAGCACACTAGGTGGGGGAGGGCCGCAGTTCTTC.

The chain combines TRBV5-1 with TRBJ2-7, with a possible D match to TRBD1 (6 bases). This CDR3 has 12 amino acids. Trimming took off 0 bases at V and 7 bases at J, with 8 bases between the two ends. Germline V gene data show CDR1 as SGHRS and CDR2 as YFSETQ. For the CDR3, the DNA is TGCGCCAGCAGCTTGGCGGGACATGAGCAGTACTTC. Translation gives CASSLAGHEQYF.

J is TRBJ2-6 and V is TRBV6-1, with no clear D. The CDR3 is 17 amino acids. V was clipped by 0 bases and J by 0 bases, with 9 bases between them. Looked up from germline, CDR1 is MNHNS and CDR2 is SASEGT. CDR3 sequence: CASSEAMGFSGANVLTF. The DNA for the CDR3 is TGTGCCAGCAGTGAAGCGATGGGATTCTCTGGGGCCAACGTCCTGACTTTC.

This clone occurred a few times. This chain uses TRBV5-1 with TRBJ1-1; D is perhaps TRBD1 (6 bases). The CDR3 is 13 amino acids. Germline V gene data show CDR1 as SGHRS and CDR2 as YFSETQ. V was cut by 5 bases and J by 2 bases, with 10 bases left in between. CDR3 protein: CASSQDSNTEAFF. In DNA form, the CDR3 reads TGCGCCAGCAGTCAGGACAGTAACACTGAAGCTTTCTTT.

This clone was observed once. This chain links TRBV27 with TRBJ1-2; TRBD1 might be the D (5 bases). Germline V gene sequence: CDR1 MNHEY, CDR2 SMNVEV (reference sequence). The CDR3 spans 14 residues. V lost 3 bases and J 6 bases, leaving 14 bases between the germline ends. This CDR3 reads CASSLEGRAHGYTF. For the CDR3, the DNA is TGTGCCAGCAGTTTGGAGGGCAGGGCCCATGGCTACACCTTC.

This chain connects TRBV28 to TRBJ1-1; TRBD1 matches at 12 bases. CDR3 size: 15 residues. Germline V CDR1 and CDR2: MDHEN, SYDVKM. J was trimmed by 4 bases and V by 7 bases; bases with no gene match: 7. This chain's CDR3 is CASNRDRGQGTEAFF. CDR3 bases: TGTGCCAGCAACCGGGACAGGGGGCAGGGCACTGAAGCTTTCTTT.

The chain uses TRBV6-5 and TRBJ1-1, with D possibly being TRBD1 (5 bases). Germline V gene data show CDR1 as MNHEY and CDR2 as SVGAGI. This CDR3 is 15 amino acids long. Trimming removed 6 bases from V and 2 bases from J, with 16 bases in between. CDR3 region: CASSYARGLNTEAFF. In DNA, the CDR3 is TGTGCCAGCAGCTATGCGAGGGGTCTTAACACTGAAGCTTTCTTT.

This rearrangement joins TRBV19 to TRBJ1-1, with no clear D. The CDR3 length is 13 residues. Germline V CDR1 and CDR2: LNHDA, SQIVND (reference sequence). Trimming removed 3 bases from V and 2 bases from J, with 7 bases in between. The CDR3 region has the DNA TGTGCCAGTAGTATTTCAGCCAACACTGAAGCTTTCTTT. Its translation is CASSISANTEAFF. Using reference TRBV19 and TRBJ1-1 for the parts outside the CDR3, the full variable domain is DGGITQSPKYLFRKEGQNVTLSCEQNLNHDAMYWYRQDPGQGLRLIYYSQIVNDFQKGDIAEGYSVSREKKESFPLTVTSAQKNPTAFYLCASSISANTEAFFGQGTRLTVV.